Listed here are 20 T cell receptor beta chains from one sample, sequenced in a study of CDR3 diversity in severe acne. TCRdb redid the calling of the PCR reads with MiXCR, one entry per CDR3 protein. The data show tens of thousands of distinct CDR3 sequences, around 54% seen once. What was sequenced was blood. The receptor set was obtained from a male donor with severe acne vulgaris.

As regards this clonotype: One end of the junction varies from germline; a read error may be responsible. The rearrangement joins TRBV5-1 to TRBJ2-5, with TRBD2 identical over 8 bases. CDR1 and CDR2 from the germline V gene are SGHRS and YFSETQ. This CDR3 region has 16 residues. CDR3 coding DNA: TGTGCCAGCAGCTGGGGGACGGGGGGGAGAGGGGAGACCCAGTACTTC. This translates into CASSWGTGGRGETQYF.

This clonotype was recorded once. This chain joins TRBV15 and TRBJ1-2; D remains unclear. V shed 1 base and J shed 4 bases, with 16 bases lying between them. The CDR3 length is 16 residues. From germline, CDR1 is LNHNV and CDR2 YYDKDF (reference sequence). The CDR3 protein is CATSRVRQEDLYGYTF. The CDR3 nucleotides read TGTGCCACCAGCAGAGTGAGGCAGGAAGACCTCTATGGCTACACCTTC. The variable domain in full, completed from reference TRBV15 and TRBJ1-2, reads DAMVIQNPRYQVTQFGKPVTLSCSQTLNHNVMYWYQQKSSQAPKLLFHYYDKDFNNEADTPDNFQSRRPNTSFCFLDIRSPGLGDTAMYLCATSRVRQEDLYGYTFGSGTRLTVV.

The table lists this clonotype with many counts. CDR3: CAWSNNVVNTGELFF. CDR3 nucleotide sequence: TGTGCCTGGAGTAATAATGTGGTAAACACCGGGGAGCTGTTTTTT. V gene TRBV30 combines with J gene TRBJ2-2; D unresolved. Germline V gene lookup returns CDR1 GTSNPN and CDR2 SVGIG (reference sequence). The CDR3 has 15 amino acids. V shed 2 bases and J shed 2 bases, with 12 bases lying between them.

The rearrangement links TRBV13 to TRBJ2-5; 7 nucleotides align to TRBD2. The V segment lost 3 bases and the J segment 0 bases; nucleotides outside the gene matches: 4. Per the germline V gene, CDR1 is PRHDT and CDR2 is FYEKMQ (reference sequence). CDR3 length: 15 residues. Written as DNA, the CDR3 is TGTGCCAGCAGCTTCCCCAGCGGGAACCAAGAGACCCAGTACTTC. It specifies CASSFPSGNQETQYF.

Many counts were recorded for this clonotype. This chain uses TRBV7-2 with TRBJ2-1, with 16 bases matching TRBD2. This CDR3 contains 21 residues. Germline lookup yields CDR1 SGHTA and CDR2 FQGNSA. Germline trimming cut 6 bases from V and 7 bases from J; bases unmatched to any gene: 21. Here the CDR3 DNA reads TGTGCCAGCAGAACGCGGTCCCCGGGACTAGCGGGGGGGCCGGTTATGAATGAGCAGTTCTTC. Amino acids: CASRTRSPGLAGGPVMNEQFF.

Concerning this clonotype: A much larger clonotype is one base distant, so this may be a read error. The rearrangement links TRBV29-1 to TRBJ2-3, with D possibly being TRBD2 (5 bases). The V end was cut by 3 bases, the J end by 4 bases, with 14 bases between. The germline gives CDR1 SQVTM, CDR2 ANQGSEA. This CDR3 contains 14 residues. The CDR3, as DNA: TGCAGCGTTGATACTTTTAGTAGCGCAGATACGCAGTATTTT. Amino acids: CSVDTFSSADTQYF.

The V call is TRBV5-4, the J call TRBJ2-2; the match to TRBD2 covers 12 bases. This CDR3 is built from 19 residues. CDR1 and CDR2 from the germline V gene are SGHNT and YYREEE (reference sequence). J gave up 0 bases and V 3 bases, and 9 bases lay outside the gene matches. The CDR3 spells CASSSPWTSGTPNTGELFF. The DNA of the CDR3 is TGTGCCAGCAGCTCGCCCTGGACTAGCGGGACTCCGAACACCGGGGAGCTGTTTTTT.

Turning to this clonotype: A clone one base away is much larger, so this may be a read error. V gene TRBV6-1 combines with J gene TRBJ2-1, with D possibly TRBD1 on 5 matching bases. The CDR3 is 13 amino acids. Germline V gene sequence: CDR1 MNHNS, CDR2 SASEGT. CDR3 sequence (DNA): TGTGCCAGCAGTCGAACAGGTGGCGATGAGCAGTCCTTC. Residues: CASSRTGGDEQSF.

This clonotype was detected many times. The chain joins TRBV19 to TRBJ2-3, with no clear D. Germline V lookup: CDR1 LNHDA, CDR2 SQIVND (reference sequence). The CDR3 sequence is 13 residues long. Trimming pared 8 bases from V and 0 bases from J, leaving 9 bases between. CDR3 nucleotides: TGTGCCAGTGGATACGTAAGCACAGATACGCAGTATTTT. Its protein product is CASGYVSTDTQYF.

Concerning this clonotype itself: This sequence may be a read error, since a much larger clone differs from it by one base. The rearrangement uses TRBV29-1 and TRBJ1-1; a possible D gene is TRBD1 (6 bases). CDR1 is SQVTM and CDR2 is ANQGSEA in the germline V gene. The CDR3 runs 12 residues. This CDR3 reads CSVDRQETEVFF. The CDR3 coding sequence is TGCAGCGTTGATAGACAGGAGACTGAAGTTTTCTTT.

Ten or more counts support this clonotype. The chain couples TRBV7-2 to TRBJ2-7; no clear D gene. CDR1 is SGHTA, CDR2 FQGNSA, per germline. Trimming removed 4 bases at V and 1 base at J, with 11 bases between. CDR3 length equals 14 residues. DNA of the CDR3: TGTGCCAGCAGCTCTACATCGCGGTCCTACGAGCAGTACTTC. This gives the protein CASSSTSRSYEQYF.

This clonotype came up once. This chain links TRBV2 with TRBJ1-1; TRBD1 matches at 8 bases. Germline values: CDR1 SNHLY, CDR2 FYNNEI. This CDR3 has 14 amino acids. Trimming took 4 bases from V and 7 from J; bases not matched to a gene: 8. The CDR3 spells CASSVGQGGIEAFF. The DNA of the CDR3 is TGTGCCAGCAGTGTAGGACAGGGAGGAATTGAAGCTTTCTTT.

Turning to this clonotype: A read error may be the cause here, since a much bigger clone is one base away. V usage is TRBV19 and J usage is TRBJ2-7, with D possibly being TRBD1 or TRBD2 (5 bases each). The length of the CDR3 is 15 residues. Trimming stripped 4 bases from V and 3 bases from J, with 16 bases between. CDR1 and CDR2 from the germline V gene are LNHDA and SQIVND (reference sequence). In DNA form, the CDR3 reads TGTGCCAGTAGTACCCGAGGGGCGGATTACTACGAGCAGTACTTC. Residues: CASSTRGADYYEQYF.

This clonotype was picked up many times. V gene TRBV20-1 combines with J gene TRBJ2-6; 9 nucleotides align to TRBD1. The germline CDR1 and CDR2 sequences are DFQATT and SNEGSKA (reference sequence). Trimming at V came to 0 bases and at J to 1 base, leaving 10 bases not matched to a gene. This CDR3 is 19 amino acids long. The CDR3 loop is CSARDPPGQGNSGANVLTF. In DNA, the CDR3 is TGCAGTGCTAGAGATCCGCCGGGACAGGGTAATTCTGGGGCCAACGTCCTGACTTTC.

The chain employs TRBV29-1 and TRBJ1-2; 10 bases align to TRBD1. CDR1 SQVTM and CDR2 ANQGSEA come from the germline V gene. CDR3 size: 16 residues. The V gene end was trimmed by 6 bases and the J gene end by 3 bases; junction bases not matched to a gene: 13. CDR3 sequence: CSVPGQGRWFDYGYTF. The CDR3 region has the DNA TGCAGCGTACCGGGACAGGGGCGCTGGTTCGACTATGGCTACACCTTC.

This clonotype qualifies as medium-sized. The V and J genes are TRBV7-8 and TRBJ2-1; D unresolved. The V gene lost 5 bases and the J gene lost 4 bases, with 9 bases spanning the gap. CDR3 length equals 13 residues. The germline V gene has CDR1 SGHVS and CDR2 FQNEAQ. The CDR3 DNA sequence: TGTGCCAGCAGCCCCCGGGTTTACAATGAGCAGTTCTTC. Protein: CASSPRVYNEQFF.

In its sample, this clonotype was seen many times. The chain has TRBV20-1 and TRBJ1-6; D is uncertain. CDR1 is DFQATT and CDR2 is SNEGSKA in the germline V gene (reference sequence). This CDR3 contains 16 residues. V gave up 0 bases and J gave up 8 bases, with 17 bases separating them. CDR3 in DNA: TGCAGTGCTAGAGATCAACAGTCGGTGTCATATTCACCCCTCCACTTT. Its protein product is CSARDQQSVSYSPLHF.

This clonotype showed up just once. This chain joins TRBV29-1 and TRBJ2-7; TRBD2 matches 9 bases. This CDR3 is built from 15 residues. J was trimmed by 0 bases and V by 2 bases; bases with no gene match: 5. Per germline, CDR1 SQVTM and CDR2 ANQGSEA. Here the CDR3 reads CSVELAGLSSYEQYF. The DNA for the CDR3 is TGCAGCGTTGAACTAGCGGGACTCAGCTCCTACGAGCAGTACTTC.

This clonotype came up a few times. This sequence joins TRBV30 and TRBJ2-1; D ambiguous. This CDR3 has 13 residues. Per the germline V gene, CDR1 is GTSNPN and CDR2 is SVGIG (reference sequence). With 0 bases removed from V and 4 bases from J, the gap between germline ends came to 7 bases. DNA of the CDR3: TGTGCCTGGAGTGTAGACGTATACAATGAGCAGTTCTTC. Amino acids: CAWSVDVYNEQFF.

Turning to this clonotype: The junction does not match germline at one end; this may be a read error. The chain combines TRBV2 with TRBJ2-5; a weak D match, TRBD2 (6 bases). This CDR3 spans 15 amino acids. Germline V gene data show CDR1 as SNHLY and CDR2 as FYNNEI. CDR3 in DNA: TGTGCCAGCCGTGGGGATTGGGGGAGGAAAGAGCCCCAGTACTTC. This gives the protein CASRGDWGRKEPQYF. The full variable domain, with the rest looked up from reference TRBV2 and TRBJ2-5, is EPEVTQTPSHQVTQMGQEVILRCVPISNHLYFYWYRQILGQKVEFLVSFYNNEISEKSEIFDDQFSVERPDGSNFTLKIRSTKLEDSAMYFCASRGDWGRKEPQYFGPGTRLLVL.